Each of the 11 T cell receptor beta chains below was sequenced from the same sample in a study of blood T cells in healthy people across ages. Combining a sample-barcoded 5' primer with a J-beta primer mix, a second PCR ran for about 7 to 11 cycles. TCRdb fed the 5' RACE reads into MiXCR, producing one record per CDR3 protein. The sample carries some 780,000 distinct CDR3 sequences, about 61% recorded once. Sequenced sample: blood. These receptors were obtained from a middle-aged man in good health.

This clonotype was detected only a few times. This rearrangement joins TRBV28 to TRBJ2-4; no clear D. Trimming removed 5 bases from V and 0 bases from J, with 17 bases in between. The CDR3 spans 17 residues. The germline gives CDR1 MDHEN, CDR2 SYDVKM. As DNA, the CDR3 is TGTGCCAGCAGTCCGCCGAACACAAAACTAGCCAAAAACATTCAGTACTTC. It encodes CASSPPNTKLAKNIQYF. The whole variable domain, filled in from reference TRBV28 and TRBJ2-4, reads DVKVTQSSRYLVKRTGEKVFLECVQDMDHENMFWYRQDPGLGLRLIYFSYDVKMKEKGDIPEGYSVSREKKERFSLILESASTNQTSMYLCASSPPNTKLAKNIQYFGAGTRLSVL.

The CDR3 reads CSAHRRRGNTEAFF. Here the CDR3 DNA reads TGCAGTGCCCACAGGAGGCGCGGGAACACTGAAGCTTTCTTT. The rearrangement links TRBV20-1 to TRBJ1-1; D may be TRBD1 (5 bases). Germline loops: CDR1 DFQATT, CDR2 SNEGSKA (reference sequence). With 6 bases removed from V and 1 base from J, the gap between germline ends came to 15 bases. This CDR3 has 14 amino acids.

Only one count was recorded for this clonotype. The chain uses TRBV24-1 and TRBJ2-5; D gene uncertain. The CDR3 totals 13 residues. V was cut by 2 bases and J by 5 bases, with 8 bases left in between. Germline CDR1 is KGHDR and CDR2 is SFDVKD. CDR3 sequence: CATSDSGFETQYF. In DNA, the CDR3 is TGTGCCACCAGTGATTCCGGGTTCGAGACCCAGTACTTC.

The genes are TRBV3-1 and TRBJ2-7, with TRBD2 matching 8 bases. The last part of the DNA fits TRBJ2-5 better; the J call may be wrong. This CDR3 spans 15 amino acids. The germline V gene encodes CDR1 LGHDT and CDR2 YNNKEL (reference sequence). CDR3 in DNA: TGTGCCAGCAGCCAAGACCGGACTAGCAAGGAGACCCAGTACTTC. Protein product: CASSQDRTSKETQYF.

This sequence joins TRBV28 and TRBJ2-7; 10 bases are a match to TRBD1. Per germline, CDR1 MDHEN and CDR2 SYDVKM. V dropped 7 bases and J dropped 1; count of bases not matched to a gene: 7. CDR3 size: 15 residues. CDR3 loop: CASIPTGQGSYEQYF. CDR3 sequence (DNA): TGTGCCAGCATCCCAACGGGACAGGGGTCCTACGAGCAGTACTTC.

The chain recombines TRBV6-6 with TRBJ2-7; TRBD1 matches 8 bases. Germline CDR1 MNHNY, CDR2 SVGAGI (reference sequence). The CDR3 length is 14 residues. Trimming at V came to 6 bases and at J to 0 bases, leaving 4 bases not matched to a gene. CDR3 in DNA: TGTGCCAGCAGCGGGACAGGTAACTCCTACGAGCAGTACTTC. It yields the protein CASSGTGNSYEQYF.

The J gene is TRBJ1-4, the V gene TRBV3-1, with TRBD1 as a possible D gene (6 bases). The V end was cut by 7 bases, the J end by 8 bases, with 20 bases between. The CDR3 length is 15 residues. CDR1 is LGHDT and CDR2 is YNNKEL in the germline V gene (reference sequence). The CDR3 sequence: CASTGAVGGEEKLFF. The CDR3 region has the DNA TGTGCCAGCACCGGGGCCGTAGGGGGTGAGGAAAAACTGTTTTTT. Full variable domain (rest looked up from reference TRBV3-1 and TRBJ1-4): DTAVSQTPKYLVTQMGNDKSIKCEQNLGHDTMYWYKQDSKKFLKIMFSYNNKELIINETVPNRFSPKSPDKAHLNLHINSLELGDSAVYFCASTGAVGGEEKLFFGSGTQLSVL.

The chain's CDR3 is CSASQGQGSYGYTF. The CDR3 nucleotides read TGCAGTGCTTCCCAGGGACAGGGGTCCTATGGCTACACCTTC. The chain uses TRBV20-1 and TRBJ1-2, with 10 positions matching TRBD1. The CDR3 has 14 amino acids. With 5 bases clipped from V and 4 bases from J, the junction kept 7 bases outside the gene matches. The germline V gene encodes CDR1 DFQATT and CDR2 SNEGSKA (reference sequence).

The chain links TRBV2 to TRBJ2-1, with 7 bases aligning to TRBD1. CDR3 length: 16 amino acids. J was trimmed by 4 bases and V by 6 bases; bases with no gene match: 12. Per germline, CDR1 SNHLY and CDR2 FYNNEI. The CDR3 reads CASRQAGGRDYNEQFF. Here the CDR3 DNA reads TGTGCCAGCAGGCAAGCAGGGGGTCGAGATTACAATGAGCAGTTCTTC.

J is TRBJ2-5 and V is TRBV20-1, with no clear D. Germline V gene sequence: CDR1 DFQATT, CDR2 SNEGSKA (reference sequence). Trimming took off 3 bases at V and 3 bases at J, with 17 bases between the two ends. This CDR3 is built from 15 residues. The CDR3 sequence: CSARKRQQKEETQYF. The CDR3 bases are TGCAGTGCTAGGAAGAGGCAGCAAAAGGAAGAGACCCAGTACTTC.

The chain links TRBV24-1 to TRBJ2-4, with D unresolved. With the DNA end fitting TRBJ2-5 better, the J assignment may be wrong. CDR3 length equals 13 residues. Germline V lookup: CDR1 KGHDR, CDR2 SFDVKD. CDR3 in amino acids: CATSVAGGETQYF. CDR3 sequence (DNA): TGTGCCACCAGTGTGGCAGGTGGAGAGACCCAGTACTTC.